The 17 T cell receptor beta chains in this list originate from one sample, sequenced in a study of cytomegalovirus exposure and HLA in healthy donors. The PCR ran on 60 Vbeta and 13 Jbeta primers. Produced via immunoSEQ multiplex PCR; TCRdb's table is partial and in-frame only. The sample holds about 160,000 clones, 65% to 80% seen once. Specimen: PBMCs. The receptors here all came from a man younger than 35 in good health and CMV-seropositive.

This clone was recorded only once. The chain joins TRBV28 to TRBJ1-2; D may be TRBD1 (5 bases). Germline CDR1 is MDHEN and CDR2 is SYDVKM. The V end lost 3 bases, the J end lost 2 bases, and 13 bases lay between the germline ends. The CDR3 covers 15 residues. The CDR3 DNA reads as TGTGCCAGCAGTTTTATGGGACTTGAGAACTATGGCTACACCTTC. This sequence encodes CASSFMGLENYGYTF.

This clone was detected once. The gene calls are TRBV7-8 and TRBJ2-7; maybe TRBD2 (6 bases). Germline V lookup: CDR1 SGHVS, CDR2 FQNEAQ. The CDR3 is 14 residues long. V lost 0 bases and J lost 6, with 12 bases in between. The CDR3 DNA sequence: TGTGCCAGCAGCTTAGCGGGGGGATTGAGCGAGCAGTACGTC. This sequence encodes CASSLAGGLSEQYV.

This clone was seen just once. The V call is TRBV5-4, the J call TRBJ2-5; unclear D gene. The CDR3 runs 11 residues. Germline assignment: CDR1 SGHNT and CDR2 YYREEE (reference sequence). The germline V and J ends were trimmed by 7 bases and 5 bases, with 9 bases remaining between them. The CDR3 loop reads CASGSVETQYF. The CDR3 nucleotides are TGTGCCAGCGGCTCGGTCGAGACCCAGTACTTC. Using reference TRBV5-4 and TRBJ2-5 for the parts outside the CDR3, the full variable domain is ETGVTQSPTHLIKTRGQQVTLRCSSQSGHNTVSWYQQALGQGPQFIFQYYREEENGRGNFPPRFSGLQFPNYSSELNVNALELDDSALYLCASGSVETQYFGPGTRLLVL.

The chain employs TRBV11-2 and TRBJ2-2; 8 bases match TRBD1. With V trimmed by 1 base and J by 2 bases, 9 bases remained unmatched. CDR1 SGHAT and CDR2 FQNNGV come from the germline V gene. The CDR3 is 18 residues long. The CDR3 spells CASSLGAGGVVNTGELFF. CDR3 nucleotides: TGTGCCAGCAGCTTAGGTGCAGGGGGCGTTGTTAACACCGGGGAGCTGTTTTTT.

The gene calls are TRBV28 and TRBJ1-5, with D perhaps TRBD1 (6 bases). The germline CDR1 and CDR2 sequences are MDHEN and SYDVKM. The CDR3 consists of 15 residues. Deletions cut 3 bases from V and 0 bases from J, with 9 bases between. The CDR3 DNA reads as TGTGCCAGCAGTTTTAGGGGGTATAGCAATCAGCCCCAGCATTTT. Translation: CASSFRGYSNQPQHF. Full variable domain (rest looked up from reference TRBV28 and TRBJ1-5): DVKVTQSSRYLVKRTGEKVFLECVQDMDHENMFWYRQDPGLGLRLIYFSYDVKMKEKGDIPEGYSVSREKKERFSLILESASTNQTSMYLCASSFRGYSNQPQHFGDGTRLSIL.

V gene TRBV19 combines with J gene TRBJ2-3; maybe TRBD2 (5 bases). The CDR3 spans 16 residues. Germline CDR1 LNHDA, CDR2 SQIVND (reference sequence). V lost 5 bases and J lost 4, with 19 bases in between. Here the CDR3 reads CASSDGGRGFPDTQYF. The DNA of the CDR3 is TGTGCCAGTAGTGACGGTGGACGGGGATTCCCAGATACGCAGTATTTT.

This clone was detected once. CDR3 sequence (DNA): TGTGCCACCAGCAGAGATCTCCCGGGACAGGGTATTACCTATGGCTACACCTTC. This encodes CATSRDLPGQGITYGYTF. The chain links TRBV15 to TRBJ1-2; 9 bases line up with TRBD1. Germline assignment: CDR1 LNHNV and CDR2 YYDKDF (reference sequence). The CDR3 runs to 18 residues. J gave up 4 bases and V 0 bases, and 12 bases lay outside the gene matches.

This clone came up a few times. This sequence joins TRBV7-2 and TRBJ1-1; D is unclear. This CDR3 spans 13 amino acids. The V gene's germline CDR1 is SGHTA and CDR2 FQGNSA. The V end lost 1 base, the J end lost 5 bases, and 8 bases lay between the germline ends. The DNA of the CDR3 is TGTGCCAGCAGCTTAGGGTCGGGGACTGAAGCTTTCTTT. This translates into CASSLGSGTEAFF.

The chain has TRBV25-1 and TRBJ1-5; D remains unclear. From germline, CDR1 is MGHDK and CDR2 SYGVNS. The CDR3 contains 13 residues. Trimming cost V 3 bases and J 5 bases, with 8 bases left between them. DNA for the CDR3: TGTGCCAGCAGTGATCGTCTTGATCAGCCCCAGCATTTT. Translation: CASSDRLDQPQHF.

The V and J genes are TRBV29-1 and TRBJ2-1; TRBD2 matches 13 bases. CDR1 SQVTM and CDR2 ANQGSEA come from the germline V gene. The CDR3 length is 17 residues. V gave up 3 bases and J gave up 0 bases; unmatched junction bases: 5. CDR3 loop: CSVEGTSGRASYNEQFF. CDR3 nucleotide sequence: TGCAGCGTTGAGGGTACTAGCGGGAGGGCCTCCTACAATGAGCAGTTCTTC.

The gene calls are TRBV6-1 and TRBJ1-2; tentative D call: TRBD1 (5 bases). The CDR3 is 14 amino acids. Germline CDR1 MNHNS, CDR2 SASEGT. Deletions cut 0 bases from V and 8 bases from J, with 13 bases between. CDR3 DNA: TGTGCCAGCAGTGAAGCTGGAAGGGGTGGCGGCTACACCTTC. As protein: CASSEAGRGGGYTF.

The gene calls are TRBV19 and TRBJ2-5; TRBD2 matches 7 bases. CDR1 and CDR2 (germline): LNHDA, SQIVND (reference sequence). After removal of 5 bases from V and 3 bases from J, the junction contained 3 bases not matched to a gene. The CDR3 loop spans 13 amino acids. The CDR3 sequence is CASSFAGEETQYF. CDR3 DNA: TGTGCCAGTAGTTTTGCGGGAGAAGAGACCCAGTACTTC.

The rearrangement joins TRBV2 to TRBJ2-5, with 8 bases identical to TRBD1. Germline V gene sequence: CDR1 SNHLY, CDR2 FYNNEI. The CDR3 has 13 amino acids. V shed 6 bases and J 4 bases; nucleotides not matched to a gene: 4. CDR3 amino acids: CASRDRARETQYF. The DNA of the CDR3 is TGTGCCAGCAGGGACAGGGCGCGAGAGACCCAGTACTTC. Supplemented by reference TRBV2 and TRBJ2-5, the full variable domain reads EPEVTQTPSHQVTQMGQEVILRCVPISNHLYFYWYRQILGQKVEFLVSFYNNEISEKSEIFDDQFSVERPDGSNFTLKIRSTKLEDSAMYFCASRDRARETQYFGPGTRLLVL.

This rearrangement joins TRBV9 to TRBJ1-1; no clear D gene. The CDR3 has 13 amino acids. Germline V gene lookup returns CDR1 SGDLS and CDR2 YYNGEE. V lost 5 bases and J lost 0, with 8 bases in between. As DNA, the CDR3 is TGTGCCAGCAGTGGAAGCGTGAACACTGAAGCTTTCTTT. It specifies CASSGSVNTEAFF.

On this clone: This sample includes further DNA sequences coding for the same CDR3. The chain joins TRBV5-6 to TRBJ1-5; possible D gene TRBD1, 6 bases. The CDR3 is 14 residues long. V lost 2 bases to trimming and J lost 1 base, with 7 bases between them. Germline-derived CDR1 and CDR2 are SGHDT and YYEEEE. CDR3 protein: CASSLGQSNQPQHF. CDR3 DNA: TGTGCCAGCAGCTTAGGACAGAGCAATCAGCCCCAGCATTTT. Full variable domain (rest looked up from reference TRBV5-6 and TRBJ1-5): DAGVTQSPTHLIKTRGQQVTLRCSPKSGHDTVSWYQQALGQGPQFIFQYYEEEERQRGNFPDRFSGHQFPNYSSELNVNALLLGDSALYLCASSLGQSNQPQHFGDGTRLSIL.

V usage is TRBV9 and J usage is TRBJ2-1; 13 nucleotides line up with TRBD2. The germline V gene has CDR1 SGDLS and CDR2 YYNGEE. V lost 0 bases and J lost 2; bases outside the gene matches: 5. The CDR3 runs 18 residues. CDR3: CASSVAGLAGAAYNEQFF. CDR3 sequence (DNA): TGTGCCAGCAGCGTAGCTGGACTAGCGGGAGCAGCCTACAATGAGCAGTTCTTC.

The chain joins TRBV5-1 to TRBJ2-3; 8 bases map to TRBD2. CDR3 length: 16 residues. The V gene's germline CDR1 is SGHRS and CDR2 YFSETQ. The J segment lost 2 bases and the V segment lost 0 bases, leaving 5 bases of the junction unmatched. CDR3 sequence (DNA): TGCGCCAGCAGCTTGGGTCAGCGGGGGCCCACAGATACGCAGTATTTT. This gives the protein CASSLGQRGPTDTQYF.